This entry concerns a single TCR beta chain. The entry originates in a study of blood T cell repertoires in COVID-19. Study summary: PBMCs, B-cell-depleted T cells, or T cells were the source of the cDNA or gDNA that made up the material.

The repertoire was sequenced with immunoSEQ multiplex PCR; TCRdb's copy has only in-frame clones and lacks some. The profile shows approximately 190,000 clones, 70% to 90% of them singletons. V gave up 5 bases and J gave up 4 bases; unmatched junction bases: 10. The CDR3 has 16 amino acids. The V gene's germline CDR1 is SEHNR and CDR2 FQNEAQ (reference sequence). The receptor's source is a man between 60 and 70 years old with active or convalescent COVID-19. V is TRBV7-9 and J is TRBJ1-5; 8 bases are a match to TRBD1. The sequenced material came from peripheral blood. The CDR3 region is CASSVDRGGWNQPQHF. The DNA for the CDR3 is TGTGCCAGCAGCGTAGACAGGGGTGGGTGGAATCAGCCCCAGCATTTT. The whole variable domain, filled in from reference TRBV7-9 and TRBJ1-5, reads DTGVSQNPRHKITKRGQNVTFRCDPISEHNRLYWYRQTLGQGPEFLTYFQNEAQLEKSRLLSDRFSAERPKGSFSTLEIQRTEQGDSAMYLCASSVDRGGWNQPQHFGDGTRLSIL.